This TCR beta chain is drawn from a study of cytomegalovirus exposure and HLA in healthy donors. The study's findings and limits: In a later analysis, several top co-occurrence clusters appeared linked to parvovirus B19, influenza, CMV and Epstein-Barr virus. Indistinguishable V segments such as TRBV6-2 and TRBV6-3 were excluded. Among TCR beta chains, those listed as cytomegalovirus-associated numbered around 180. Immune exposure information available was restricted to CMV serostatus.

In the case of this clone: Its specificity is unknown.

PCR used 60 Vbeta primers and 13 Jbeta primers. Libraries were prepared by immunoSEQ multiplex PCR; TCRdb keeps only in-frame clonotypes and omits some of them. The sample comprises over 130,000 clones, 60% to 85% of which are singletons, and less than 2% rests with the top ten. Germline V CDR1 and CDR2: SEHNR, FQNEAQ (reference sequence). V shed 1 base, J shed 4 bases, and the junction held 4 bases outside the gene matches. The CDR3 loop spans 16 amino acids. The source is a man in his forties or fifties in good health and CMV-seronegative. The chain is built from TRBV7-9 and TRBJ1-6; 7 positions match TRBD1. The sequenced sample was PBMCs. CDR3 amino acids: CASSLVQGVYNSPLHF. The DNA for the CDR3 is TGTGCCAGCAGCTTAGTCCAGGGGGTTTATAATTCACCCCTCCACTTT.